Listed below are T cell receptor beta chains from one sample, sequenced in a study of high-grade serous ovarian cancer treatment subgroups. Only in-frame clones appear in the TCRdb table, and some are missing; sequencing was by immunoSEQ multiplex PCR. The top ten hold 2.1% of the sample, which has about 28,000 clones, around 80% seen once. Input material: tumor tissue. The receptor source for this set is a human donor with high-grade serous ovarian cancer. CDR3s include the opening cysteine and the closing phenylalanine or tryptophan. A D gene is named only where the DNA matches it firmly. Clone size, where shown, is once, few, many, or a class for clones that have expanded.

cdr3_nt: TGTGCCAGCAGCTCCCCACCCGGGACTGCAGCTTACGAGCAGTACTTC; cdr3_aa: CASSSPPGTAAYEQYF; d_call: NA; clone_size: NA; j_call: TRBJ2-7; v_call: TRBV5-6
cdr3_nt: TGCAGCGTGCTAGCGGGAGCCAACTACGAGCAGTACTTC; cdr3_aa: CSVLAGANYEQYF; d_call: TRBD2; clone_size: NA; j_call: TRBJ2-7; v_call: TRBV29-1
cdr3_nt: TGTGCCAGCAGCTTAATGTCAGTAGTGAACACTGAAGCTTTCTTT; cdr3_aa: CASSLMSVVNTEAFF; d_call: NA; clone_size: NA; j_call: TRBJ1-1; v_call: TRBV7-6
cdr3_nt: TGTGCCAGCAGCTTACGGAGCTCGGAGCCCGGGGAGCTGTTTTTT; cdr3_aa: CASSLRSSEPGELFF; d_call: NA; clone_size: NA; j_call: TRBJ2-2; v_call: TRBV5-6
cdr3_nt: TGTGCCAGCAGCTTAACCTCGGGACTAGCGACCTACGAGCAGTACTTC; cdr3_aa: CASSLTSGLATYEQYF; d_call: TRBD2; clone_size: NA; j_call: TRBJ2-7; v_call: TRBV7-6
cdr3_nt: TGTGCCAGCAGCCAAGTACGGGGGGCGTACCAAGAGACCCAGTACTTC; cdr3_aa: CASSQVRGAYQETQYF; d_call: NA; clone_size: few; j_call: TRBJ2-5; v_call: TRBV14
cdr3_nt: TGTGCCAGCAGTTCCGGGGGACCCTACGAGCAGTACTTC; cdr3_aa: CASSSGGPYEQYF; d_call: NA; clone_size: once; j_call: TRBJ2-7; v_call: TRBV28
cdr3_nt: TGTGCCAGCAGTTCAGCTAGTTACGAGCAGTACTTC; cdr3_aa: CASSSASYEQYF; d_call: NA; clone_size: NA; j_call: TRBJ2-7; v_call: TRBV5-6
cdr3_nt: TGTGCCAGTAGTACCCAGGGTGGAAGCTCTGGGGCCAACGTCCTGACTTTC; cdr3_aa: CASSTQGGSSGANVLTF; d_call: NA; clone_size: NA; j_call: TRBJ2-6; v_call: TRBV19
cdr3_nt: TGTGCCAGCAGCTTCGGCACTAGCGGGAGTGGCGATACGCAGTATTTT; cdr3_aa: CASSFGTSGSGDTQYF; d_call: TRBD2; clone_size: NA; j_call: TRBJ2-3; v_call: TRBV11-3
cdr3_nt: TGTGCCAGCGGTATACCGGGACTAGGTTTATATATGGGCTACGAGCAGTACTTC; cdr3_aa: CASGIPGLGLYMGYEQYF; d_call: TRBD2; clone_size: NA; j_call: TRBJ2-7; v_call: TRBV2
cdr3_nt: TGTGCCAGCAGCTTTCTGCTCCGGGCGAGGACTGAAGCTTTCTTT; cdr3_aa: CASSFLLRARTEAFF; d_call: NA; clone_size: NA; j_call: TRBJ1-1; v_call: TRBV5-6
cdr3_nt: TGTGCCAGCAGTTTTCGTCAGAGGGTCTCTGGAAACACCATATATTTT; cdr3_aa: CASSFRQRVSGNTIYF; d_call: NA; clone_size: NA; j_call: TRBJ1-3; v_call: TRBV28
cdr3_nt: TGTGCTAGTGGTGCGGACGGAAACACTGAAGCTTTCTTT; cdr3_aa: CASGADGNTEAFF; d_call: NA; clone_size: few; j_call: TRBJ1-1; v_call: TRBV12-5
cdr3_nt: TGTGCCAGCAGGTCCGCCGGACACACAGATACGCAGTATTTT; cdr3_aa: CASRSAGHTDTQYF; d_call: NA; clone_size: NA; j_call: TRBJ2-3; v_call: TRBV2
cdr3_nt: TGTGCCAGCAGTCCTCTCGGGACAGGAAATGAAAAACTGTTTTTT; cdr3_aa: CASSPLGTGNEKLFF; d_call: TRBD1; clone_size: NA; j_call: TRBJ1-4; v_call: TRBV28